This T cell receptor (beta chain) was retrieved from a study of response to subunit inactivated influenza vaccine. Points from the study as a whole: Seasonal influenza vaccination, on each occasion, was suggested by the authors to recruit few new T cells.

This clonotype was seen ten or more times. The antigen remains unidentified. TCRdb analysed the RT-PCR reads with MiXCR anew, one entry per CDR3 protein. The sample comprises about half a million distinct CDR3 sequences, 25% of which are singletons, and approximately 2% rests with the top ten. V was clipped by 3 bases and J by 4 bases, with 15 bases between them. This CDR3 is 14 amino acids long. Germline V CDR1 and CDR2: DFQATT, SNEGSKA (reference sequence). The sequences come from CD4+ T cells sorted from PBMCs, collected 4 to 6 days after vaccination. This clonotype originated in a man in his forties or fifties who received an inactivated influenza vaccine. The chain combines TRBV20-1 with TRBJ1-1; D might be TRBD1 (6 bases). CDR3 nucleotide sequence: TGCAGTGCTAGTCACCCCAGGGGTGCCACTGAAGCTTTCTTT. Amino acid sequence: CSASHPRGATEAFF.